This T cell receptor (beta chain) was captured in a study of CD4+ T cells in melanoma. Germline CDR1 reads MGHRA; CDR2 reads YSYEKL. V lost 4 bases, J lost 1 base, and 11 bases stayed unmatched. CDR3 length: 17 amino acids. Generated by immunoSEQ multiplex PCR, the TCRdb table keeps only in-frame clones and is missing some. This table has about 140,000 clones, over 90% appearing once. Details on this clone: The antigen is undetermined.

Study-level findings and limits: CD8+ T cell, macrophage and B cell function reportedly correlated with neoantigen-specific CD4+ T cells. Neoantigen-specific CD4+ T cells in melanoma reportedly had diverse differentiation states.

The sequence derives from a human donor with melanoma. V is TRBV4-1 and J is TRBJ2-5, with 8 bases aligning to TRBD1. CDR3 DNA: TGCGCCAGCAGCCCCGGCCCCAACAGGGGGTTCCAAGAGACCCAGTACTTC. It specifies CASSPGPNRGFQETQYF.